This TCR beta chain was captured by sequencing in a study of tissue T cells after allogeneic stem cell transplantation. TCRdb's table, derived via immunoSEQ multiplex PCR, lists solely in-frame clones and lacks some. The sample has 1,500 to 2,000 clones; under 50% are singletons. CDR3 length equals 13 residues. In germline, CDR1 is LGHNA, CDR2 YNLKQL (reference sequence). The V gene lost 3 bases and the J gene lost 0 bases, with 3 bases spanning the gap. Study findings and constraints: Tissue-detected TCR repertoire was only partly captured by blood and spleen T cells.

Described time point: mouse harvest day 14 after allogeneic transplant. Mouse grafts combined 10^7 T-cell-depleted bone marrow cells with 10^6 splenic CD5+ T cells. This mouse GVHD model was MHC-mismatched B6 to BALB/c, profiled day 7 or 14. This clone was found a few times. Its specificity is not known. All gene names here are mouse names. The read halts 1 residue ahead of the CDR3 end, with the missing end drawn from the germline J gene. Sequencing used lymph node tissue. The V and J genes are TRBV5 and TRBJ1-5; D is undetermined. This clonotype was sampled from a female BALB/c mouse given C57BL/6 T cells with graft-versus-host disease after an allogeneic hematopoietic cell transplant. CDR3 bases read: TGTGCCAGCAGCCATTATAACAACCAGGCTCCGCTT. Its protein product is CASSHYNNQAPL. The entire CDR3 protein is CASSHYNNQAPLF.